The subject of this entry is one T cell receptor (beta chain). What it recognizes is unknown. This record belongs to a study of cytomegalovirus exposure and HLA in healthy donors. The PCR employed 60 Vbeta primers together with 13 Jbeta primers. TCRdb keeps only in-frame clones here, not all; method: immunoSEQ multiplex PCR. The profile shows 90,000 to 140,000 clones, 83% of them singletons. Broader study findings: A reported reduction in N-insertions relative to the roughly 610-donor mean was seen in an Asian-associated ancestry cluster in a later analysis. Most of the CMV-associated TCR beta chains (in a later analysis) appeared to be HLA-restricted. Overall, roughly 160 TCR beta chains were annotated as cytomegalovirus-associated.

Donors were nominally healthy when sampled, though unrecorded immune exposures were likely. This CDR3 spans 13 amino acids. The V end was cut by 2 bases, the J end by 4 bases, with 8 bases between. Germline CDR1 SGHNT, CDR2 YYREEE (reference sequence). Sample: PBMCs. The rearrangement joins TRBV5-4 to TRBJ2-3; D is perhaps TRBD2 (6 bases). The source of this sequence is a man between 18 and 35 years old in good health and CMV-seronegative. The CDR3 loop is CASSFGEADTQYF. CDR3 nucleotide sequence: TGTGCCAGCAGCTTCGGGGAGGCAGATACGCAGTATTTT. Full variable domain (rest looked up from reference TRBV5-4 and TRBJ2-3): ETGVTQSPTHLIKTRGQQVTLRCSSQSGHNTVSWYQQALGQGPQFIFQYYREEENGRGNFPPRFSGLQFPNYSSELNVNALELDDSALYLCASSFGEADTQYFGPGTRLTVL.